Below, 5 T cell receptor beta chains from the same sample are listed, as sequenced in a study of blood T cell repertoires in COVID-19. Assay: immunoSEQ multiplex PCR; the TCRdb copy retains only in-frame clones and omits some. The sample gives tens of thousands of clones, about 78% of which show up once; 50% is in the top ten. The specimen was peripheral blood. Receptors were obtained from a woman older than 75 with acute or convalescent COVID-19.

The J gene is TRBJ1-2, the V gene TRBV5-4; 8 bases align to TRBD1. The CDR3 is made up of 17 amino acids. J gave up 1 base and V 4 bases, and 12 bases lay outside the gene matches. Germline V gives CDR1 SGHNT, CDR2 YYREEE (reference sequence). The CDR3 DNA reads as TGTGCCAGCAGCGGACCGGGACAGGAAGACCTTAACTATGGCTACACCTTC. This sequence encodes CASSGPGQEDLNYGYTF.

V usage is TRBV19 and J usage is TRBJ2-7, with TRBD2 matching over 14 bases. The CDR3 is 15 amino acids. The V gene's germline CDR1 is LNHDA and CDR2 SQIVND (reference sequence). V shed 4 bases and J 4 bases; nucleotides not matched to a gene: 3. The CDR3 loop reads CASSKGLAGAYEQYF. In DNA, the CDR3 is TGTGCCAGTAGTAAGGGACTAGCGGGAGCTTACGAGCAGTACTTC. Drawing the rest from reference TRBV19 and TRBJ2-7, the complete variable domain is DGGITQSPKYLFRKEGQNVTLSCEQNLNHDAMYWYRQDPGQGLRLIYYSQIVNDFQKGDIAEGYSVSREKKESFPLTVTSAQKNPTAFYLCASSKGLAGAYEQYFGPGTRLTVT.

This clone was counted at least ten times. This chain links TRBV14 with TRBJ2-1, with 9 positions matching TRBD1. Trimming removed 1 base from V and 5 bases from J; junction bases left unmatched: 6. CDR3 size: 16 residues. Germline lookup yields CDR1 SGHDN and CDR2 FVKESK. Here the CDR3 DNA reads TGTGCCAGCAGCCAAGTACCGGGACAGGGAGACAATGAGCAGTTCTTC. Amino acid sequence: CASSQVPGQGDNEQFF.

The chain is built from TRBV11-3 and TRBJ2-5; 12 bases align to TRBD1. The V segment lost 3 bases and the J segment 6 bases; nucleotides outside the gene matches: 17. The CDR3 is 19 residues long. The germline gives CDR1 SGHNT, CDR2 YENEEA. The DNA for the CDR3 is TGTGCCAGCAGCTTGGGACAGGGGGCGCCAGAAACCGGGAAGAAGACCCAGTACTTC. Protein sequence: CASSLGQGAPETGKKTQYF.

This clone was found once. The chain uses TRBV21-1 and TRBJ2-7; TRBD1 reflects the table's D call only, with no check against the DNA. TRBV21-1 represents a pseudogene. This CDR3 spans 16 amino acids. The CDR3 bases are TGTGCCAGCAGAGAAAAGAGGGACAGGGACCCTTACGAGCAGTACTTC. Amino acids: CASREKRDRDPYEQYF.